A selection of T cell receptor beta chains follows, all from one sample in a study of cytomegalovirus exposure and HLA in healthy donors. This table comes from immunoSEQ multiplex PCR, and its TCRdb copy is limited to in-frame clones, with some not included. This sample has 170,000 or so clones, with roughly 80% found just once. Sequences were obtained from PBMCs. All receptors derive from a woman in her 30s in good health and CMV-seronegative. Each CDR3 is given with its conserved first and last residue.

TRBV5-5 CASSPGTGGNTIYF
TRBV5-4 CASSFVGGRGGNQPQHF
TRBV19 CASSSRDLPSYEQYF
TRBV19 CASSIDLERGQYF
TRBV27 CASSPLVGNTIYF
TRBV5-1 CASSLAPGTYEQYF
TRBV6-6 CASSYLGAETQYF
TRBV29-1 CSARTGNVLNEQFF
TRBV6-6 CASSRIAEINTGELFF
TRBV6-5 CASSYRYRDNYGYTF
TRBV5-4 CASSLDRGLQPQHF
TRBV7-9 CASSPTLSHSKLFF
TRBV6-6 CASRAGTGGSGYTF
TRBV30 CAWSVRGRPQHF
TRBV5-1 CASSPGYSGNTIYF
TRBV2 CASKGQNTEAFF
TRBV6-5 CASSVRGHQPQHF
TRBV27 CASSPLAFPTDTQYF
TRBV11-1 CASSSWTGQYF
TRBV7-9 CASSLAGTANYGYTF
TRBV27 CASSLSGGGIQYF
TRBV2 CASSGAGKLFF
TRBV10-3 CAATGGRDTEAFF
TRBV4-1 CASRPRTGPYEQYF
TRBV7-8 CASSQTAKYEQYF
TRBV5-1 CASSLGGTSGGRETQYF
TRBV18 CASSLTGQLNTEAFF
TRBV5-1 CASSWDRVTDTQYF
TRBV9 CASSAPSGGETQYF
TRBV5-4 CASSLGGTGGPFDGYTF
TRBV4-1 CASSLGQGAGELFF
TRBV5-1 CASSFTGGNSPLHF
TRBV7-7 CASSLGTSSGSTDTQYF
TRBV28 CASKTRDYTLYGQEQYF
TRBV5-1 CASSLAFGTGSTYEQYF
TRBV30 CAWSMLEGGLQYF